The 23 T cell receptor beta chains listed next were all sequenced from one sample in a study of vaccination and CD4 T cells after COVID-19. Once obtained from cultured CD4+ T cells, the DNA was sequenced using the Oncomine TCR Beta short-read assay. TCRdb re-called the PCR reads with MiXCR, one entry per CDR3 protein. The data show about 15,000 distinct CDR3 sequences, roughly 50% seen once. The treatment denotes: approximately 11-day PBMC culture with coronavirus spike peptide pools or control peptides (ViraFEST assay). The antigens of these receptors remain unknown. The starting material was CD4+ T cells from blood, cultured in vitro, obtained before SARS-CoV-2 vaccination. Every receptor here comes from a human donor who had recovered from COVID-19.

J is TRBJ2-1 and V is TRBV7-6; D tentatively reads TRBD1 or TRBD2 (6 bases each). This CDR3 has 18 amino acids. Germline lookup yields CDR1 SGHVS and CDR2 FNYEAQ. The V gene lost 5 bases and the J gene lost 4 bases, with 24 bases spanning the gap. CDR3 DNA sequence: TGTGCCAGCAGCCTCCCGGTTGGGGGGCGGACTCTTTACAATGAGCAGTTCTTC. Its protein product is CASSLPVGGRTLYNEQFF.

This clonotype has more than one count but fewer than ten. The CDR3 DNA sequence: TGCAGTGCTAGAGCGGCGGGCGGGGGTAATTCACCCCTCCACTTT. Translating gives CSARAAGGGNSPLHF. J is TRBJ1-6 and V is TRBV20-1; a weak D match, TRBD1 (5 bases). Per germline, CDR1 DFQATT and CDR2 SNEGSKA (reference sequence). The CDR3 is 15 residues long. V shed 1 base and J shed 6 bases, with 13 bases lying between them.

This clonotype was observed a handful of times. The gene calls are TRBV20-1 and TRBJ2-5; D possibly matches TRBD1 or TRBD2 (5 bases each). Trimming pared 5 bases from V and 6 bases from J, leaving 16 bases between. The CDR3 contains 13 residues. CDR1 DFQATT and CDR2 SNEGSKA come from the germline V gene (reference sequence). CDR3 sequence: CSAGRDQSQTQYF. The CDR3 region has the DNA TGCAGTGCTGGCCGGGACCAATCCCAGACCCAGTACTTC.

This clonotype appeared a few times. CDR3 sequence (DNA): TGTGCCAGCAGCTTAACTACGACCGATTCACCCCTCCACTTT. Its translation is CASSLTTTDSPLHF. The J gene is TRBJ1-6, the V gene TRBV7-3; no firm D call. V was clipped by 0 bases and J by 8 bases, with 8 bases between them. The CDR3 spans 14 residues. Germline V gives CDR1 SGHTA, CDR2 FQGTGA.

The chain employs TRBV10-3 and TRBJ2-7; D unresolved. This CDR3 has 11 amino acids. V was shortened by 2 bases and J by 6 bases, with 5 bases between the two germline ends. Germline V gives CDR1 ENHRY, CDR2 SYGVKD. The CDR3 is CAISELGEQYF. CDR3 sequence (DNA): TGTGCCATCAGTGAGCTTGGCGAGCAGTACTTC.

V is TRBV12-3 or TRBV12-4 and J is TRBJ1-6, with D perhaps TRBD1 (5 bases). V was pared by 3 bases and J by 10 bases, with 7 bases between. CDR3 length: 12 residues. The CDR3 spells CASSFPGSPLHF. Here the CDR3 DNA reads TGTGCCAGCAGTTTTCCAGGGTCACCCCTCCACTTT.

This clonotype was detected a few times. The chain recombines TRBV30 with TRBJ1-5; D not certain. V was cut by 2 bases and J by 5 bases, with 16 bases left in between. Germline V gene data show CDR1 as GTSNPN and CDR2 as SVGIG (reference sequence). The CDR3 has 15 residues. The CDR3 sequence: CAWSLDTGDHQPQHF. CDR3 in DNA: TGTGCCTGGAGTCTCGACACTGGGGATCATCAGCCCCAGCATTTT.

This clonotype has just one count. The V call is TRBV6-1, the J call TRBJ1-6; D might be TRBD1 (6 bases). The V end lost 5 bases, the J end lost 0 bases, and 17 bases lay between the germline ends. The CDR3 runs 18 residues. Germline-derived CDR1 and CDR2 are MNHNS and SASEGT. CDR3 amino acids: CASSLRQVPSSYNSPLHF. In DNA form, the CDR3 reads TGTGCCAGCAGTCTGAGACAGGTCCCTAGCTCCTATAATTCACCCCTCCACTTT.

The DNA of the CDR3 is TGCAGTGCTACAGAGATTACAGCCCCTAACTATGGCTACACCTTC. It yields the protein CSATEITAPNYGYTF. V and J are TRBV20-1 and TRBJ1-2; no clear D gene. Trimming stripped 4 bases from V and 0 bases from J, with 15 bases between. The CDR3 totals 15 residues. Germline CDR1 reads DFQATT; CDR2 reads SNEGSKA (reference sequence).

Note on this clonotype: One junction end disagrees with the germline gene, perhaps due to a read error. The gene calls are TRBV5-6 and TRBJ2-1; D may be TRBD2 (5 bases). The closer fit of TRBJ2-7 to the DNA end suggests the J call may be wrong. This CDR3 is built from 13 residues. Germline V CDR1 and CDR2: SGHDT, YYEEEE. CDR3 region: CASSPGLSHEQYF. For the CDR3, the DNA is TGTGCCAGCAGCCCAGGACTCTCCCACGAGCAGTACTTC.

The rearrangement links TRBV7-9 to TRBJ2-1, with 14 bases that match TRBD2. V shed 5 bases, J shed 0 bases, and the junction held 9 bases outside the gene matches. The CDR3 has 19 residues. CDR1 is SEHNR, CDR2 FQNEAQ, per germline (reference sequence). CDR3 nucleotides: TGTGCCAGCAGCCCGAAGACTAGCGGGAGGGCCCGCTCCTACAATGAGCAGTTCTTC. Its protein is CASSPKTSGRARSYNEQFF.

By proportion, this clonotype is medium-sized. The chain joins TRBV7-2 to TRBJ1-1, with D unresolved. Germline assignment: CDR1 SGHTA and CDR2 FQGNSA. This CDR3 spans 15 amino acids. Trimming cost V 2 bases and J 1 base, with 11 bases left between them. This CDR3 is CASSLSRPGNTEAFF. CDR3 nucleotides: TGTGCCAGCAGCTTAAGTAGGCCCGGGAACACTGAAGCTTTCTTT.

This clonotype was seen a handful of times. The CDR3 coding sequence is TGTGCCAGCAGTACCTTTAGGGCCGGGACGCAGTATTTT. Its protein product is CASSTFRAGTQYF. The gene calls are TRBV27 and TRBJ2-3; D gene unclear. Looked up from germline, CDR1 is MNHEY and CDR2 is SMNVEV (reference sequence). The CDR3 sequence is 13 residues long. V gave up 5 bases and J gave up 9 bases, with 15 bases separating them.

The chain carries TRBV5-1 and TRBJ2-1; perhaps TRBD2 as D (7 bases). This CDR3 is 16 amino acids long. V was clipped by 0 bases and J by 2 bases, with 12 bases between them. Germline V gives CDR1 SGHRS, CDR2 YFSETQ. The CDR3 loop is CASSLEGGGTYNEQFF. The DNA of the CDR3 is TGCGCCAGCAGCTTGGAGGGCGGGGGCACCTACAATGAGCAGTTCTTC.

The CDR3 here is CASSLVSGSGADTQYF. CDR3 DNA: TGTGCCAGCAGCTTGGTTAGCGGGAGTGGTGCAGATACGCAGTATTTT. The rearrangement links TRBV7-8 to TRBJ2-3; 9 bases are shared with TRBD2. The CDR3 is 16 amino acids. CDR1 and CDR2 (germline): SGHVS, FQNEAQ. J gave up 4 bases and V 3 bases, and 8 bases lay outside the gene matches.

This clonotype was seen a handful of times. V and J are TRBV27 and TRBJ1-1, with D hard to call. The germline V gene has CDR1 MNHEY and CDR2 SMNVEV (reference sequence). This CDR3 is built from 13 residues. Trimming shortened V by 5 bases and J by 4 bases, and 11 bases separated the two germline ends. For the CDR3, the DNA is TGTGCCAGCAGTCGACCCCAGGCCACTGAAGCTTTCTTT. It yields the protein CASSRPQATEAFF.

This sequence joins TRBV11-3 and TRBJ1-6, with D tentatively TRBD1 (5 bases). Trimming left V 3 bases short and J 10 bases short, with 13 bases between. This CDR3 spans 14 amino acids. Germline-derived CDR1 and CDR2 are SGHNT and YENEEA. Here the CDR3 reads CASSFSGAGSPLHF. As DNA, the CDR3 is TGTGCCAGCAGCTTTTCTGGGGCCGGATCACCCCTCCACTTT.

This chain connects TRBV2 to TRBJ2-5; D is uncertain. From germline, CDR1 is SNHLY and CDR2 FYNNEI. The V gene lost 9 bases and the J gene lost 5 bases, with 19 bases spanning the gap. CDR3 length equals 14 residues. The CDR3 DNA sequence: TGTGCCAGTAATGAAAAGGACCTCGGGGAGACCCAGTACTTC. It encodes CASNEKDLGETQYF. Full variable domain (remainder filled in from reference TRBV2 and TRBJ2-5): EPEVTQTPSHQVTQMGQEVILRCVPISNHLYFYWYRQILGQKVEFLVSFYNNEISEKSEIFDDQFSVERPDGSNFTLKIRSTKLEDSAMYFCASNEKDLGETQYFGPGTRLLVL.

The chain links TRBV6-1 to TRBJ1-2, with D perhaps matching TRBD1 (6 bases). With 10 bases removed from V and 2 bases from J, the gap between germline ends came to 17 bases. CDR3 size: 14 residues. CDR1 and CDR2 from the germline V gene are MNHNS and SASEGT. The CDR3 sequence is CAKQQGWPNYGYTF. Written as DNA, the CDR3 is TGTGCCAAGCAACAGGGATGGCCGAACTATGGCTACACCTTC.

There are a few counts of this clonotype. The CDR3 DNA is TGTGCCAGCAGCCCCGACAGGGGGGCCTATGGCTACACCTTC. It specifies CASSPDRGAYGYTF. This sequence joins TRBV7-2 and TRBJ1-2; 9 positions agree with TRBD1. The trim removed 5 bases at V and 4 bases at J, leaving 5 bases unmatched. The CDR3 contains 14 residues. Germline CDR1 SGHTA, CDR2 FQGNSA.

Within the sample, this clonotype is medium-sized. DNA for the CDR3: TGCAGTGCTAGAGTCAGGGGGCTGGGCACTGAAGCTTTCTTT. Protein sequence: CSARVRGLGTEAFF. The genes are TRBV20-1 and TRBJ1-1; 8 bases are a match to TRBD1. J gave up 4 bases and V 1 base, and 5 bases lay outside the gene matches. The CDR3 covers 14 residues. From germline, CDR1 is DFQATT and CDR2 SNEGSKA (reference sequence).

This clonotype was observed a handful of times. The chain links TRBV27 to TRBJ1-1; no clear D. The CDR3 length is 16 residues. V was cut by 5 bases and J by 1 base, with 17 bases left in between. CDR1 MNHEY and CDR2 SMNVEV come from the germline V gene (reference sequence). CDR3 coding DNA: TGTGCCAGCAGTATCGGACCGCCAAGTACGAACACTGAAGCTTTCTTT. Its protein product is CASSIGPPSTNTEAFF.

This clonotype has only a few counts. The chain uses TRBV6-4 and TRBJ1-2, with TRBD1 matching over 10 bases. The CDR3 has 17 amino acids. Trimming took 2 bases from V and 4 from J; bases not matched to a gene: 10. Per the germline V gene, CDR1 is MRHNA and CDR2 is SNTAGT. This CDR3 reads CASSDGPTGGGGYGYTF. In DNA form, the CDR3 reads TGTGCCAGCAGTGACGGTCCGACAGGGGGCGGGGGCTATGGCTACACCTTC.